These T cell receptor beta chains were read from a single sample in a study of blood T cell repertoires in COVID-19. Using immunoSEQ multiplex PCR, the repertoire was profiled, and TCRdb retains in-frame clones only, with some absent. Of hundreds of thousands of clones in the sample, approximately 90% were seen once. Sequencing was done on a sample of PBMCs or T cells enriched from blood (not recorded which). These receptors were collected from an older woman who had recovered from COVID-19. Both conserved end residues are trimmed from each CDR3.

TRBJ2-3 | TRBV3-1/TRBV3-2 | ASSHHSGDTQY
TRBJ1-5 | TRBV27 | ASSLNGANQPQH
TRBJ1-4 | TRBV4-1 | ASSQGPQDEKLF
TRBJ1-3 | TRBV5-6 | ASSLVTGNTIY
TRBJ1-3 | TRBV2 | ASSAETVNSGNTIY
TRBJ1-6 | TRBV2 | ASTPGGRNSPLH
TRBJ2-5 | TRBV5-8 | ASSPRAETQY
TRBJ1-2 | TRBV11-2 | ASSLRSAGGNYGYT
TRBJ2-3 | TRBV5-6 | ASSAGTGDLDTQY
TRBJ2-3 | TRBV6-5 | ASSYSPQNTQY
TRBJ1-2 | TRBV7-2 | ASSLDRANYGYT
TRBJ2-5 | TRBV3-1/TRBV3-2 | ASSQGLDPETQY
TRBJ1-5 | TRBV11-2 | ASSSIEGLAQH
TRBJ1-1 | TRBV7-2 | ASSFVTANTEAF
TRBJ2-4 | TRBV14 | ASSHRQGQNIQY
TRBJ1-6 | TRBV5-1 | ASTPGTVYNSPLH
TRBJ2-7 | TRBV18 | ASSPPGQGSYEQY
TRBJ1-3 | TRBV5-1 | ASSLGPGSSGNTIY
TRBJ2-3 | TRBV5-1 | ASSFTGGSTDTQY
TRBJ2-5 | TRBV4-1 | ASSRGLAGGQETQY
TRBJ2-7 | TRBV7-2 | ASSRDRSSYEQY
TRBJ2-7 | TRBV7-9 | ASSLSGTGPYEQY
TRBJ2-4 | TRBV6-5 | ASSYSGRVAKNIQY
TRBJ2-7 | TRBV3-1/TRBV3-2 | ASSQSLGGGLTYEQY
TRBJ1-2 | TRBV5-4 | ASSPDRDYGYT
TRBJ1-3 | TRBV5-6 | ASSLGGHNSGNTIY
TRBJ1-5 | TRBV9 | ASSASTGGSNQPQH
TRBJ2-3 | TRBV9 | ASSVALAGGPTDTQY
TRBJ2-4 | TRBV7-9 | ASSPQPGAVQNIQY
TRBJ1-3 | TRBV10-2 | ASSLTGSGNTIY
TRBJ1-1 | TRBV11-3 | ASSLRTMNTEAF
TRBJ1-6 | TRBV7-2 | ASSLESGFNSPLH
TRBJ2-3 | TRBV5-4 | ASSIGLSGENTDTQY
TRBJ2-2 | TRBV11-2 | ASSSRTAQSTGELF
TRBJ2-3 | TRBV24-1 | ATSEGQGVTDTQY
TRBJ2-1 | TRBV2 | ASGTDDNEQF
TRBJ2-1 | TRBV14 | ASSLQGSTYNEQF
TRBJ1-4 | TRBV11-3 | ASSTGTGGMANEKLF
TRBJ1-1 | TRBV28 | ASTSPLPGGGHTEAF
TRBJ1-2 | TRBV4-1 | ASSPAGQGKSNYGYT
TRBJ2-5 | TRBV5-6 | ASSPTGGGTQY
TRBJ1-4 | TRBV9 | ASSPRDRESEKLF
TRBJ1-5 | TRBV7-2 | ASSLTGGDQPQH
TRBJ2-3 | TRBV24-1 | ATSDRVQLADTQY
TRBJ2-3 | TRBV5-1 | ASSLARTSGGKSADTQY
TRBJ2-7 | TRBV3-1/TRBV3-2 | ASSPYSGGAYEQY
TRBJ1-6 | TRBV7-8 | ASSLALAGNSPLH
TRBJ1-3 | TRBV14 | ASSQQTQGDTIY
TRBJ2-4 | TRBV24-1 | ATSDRTGGSKNIQY
TRBJ2-3 | TRBV27 | ASSPPPGSSTDTQY
TRBJ1-1 | TRBV11-3 | ASSREVNTEAF
TRBJ1-2 | TRBV5-1 | ASSFRDSAIYGYT
TRBJ2-6 | TRBV11-2 | ASSRGQGGSGANVLT
TRBJ2-3 | TRBV11-3 | ASTVTSGSTDTQY
TRBJ1-1 | TRBV12-3/TRBV12-4 | ASSITGILKAF